This T cell receptor beta chain derives from a study of sequential checkpoint blockade in melanoma. Using immunoSEQ multiplex PCR, the repertoire was profiled, and TCRdb retains in-frame clones only, with some absent. The data contain around 34,000 clones, 82% of them singletons. Treatment noted: randomized to nivolumab then ipilimumab (arm A) or the reverse (arm B). From thawed PBMCs, live CD3+CD8+ cells negative for CD19 and CD56 were sorted. Germline V gene sequence: CDR1 MNHEY, CDR2 SMNVEV (reference sequence). Between the trimmed V and J ends, which lost 0 bases and 6 bases, there was a span of 9 bases. The CDR3 has 13 residues.

V is TRBV27 and J is TRBJ2-7; D remains unclear. The clonotype was recovered from a human donor with melanoma. The sequencing used CD8+ T cells sorted from blood (inferred from file names), collected from a patient given nivolumab and ipilimumab in sequence. The CDR3 region has the DNA TGTGCCAGCAGTTTATCGATCCGGAGCGAGCAGTACTTC. Translated, it gives CASSLSIRSEQYF.